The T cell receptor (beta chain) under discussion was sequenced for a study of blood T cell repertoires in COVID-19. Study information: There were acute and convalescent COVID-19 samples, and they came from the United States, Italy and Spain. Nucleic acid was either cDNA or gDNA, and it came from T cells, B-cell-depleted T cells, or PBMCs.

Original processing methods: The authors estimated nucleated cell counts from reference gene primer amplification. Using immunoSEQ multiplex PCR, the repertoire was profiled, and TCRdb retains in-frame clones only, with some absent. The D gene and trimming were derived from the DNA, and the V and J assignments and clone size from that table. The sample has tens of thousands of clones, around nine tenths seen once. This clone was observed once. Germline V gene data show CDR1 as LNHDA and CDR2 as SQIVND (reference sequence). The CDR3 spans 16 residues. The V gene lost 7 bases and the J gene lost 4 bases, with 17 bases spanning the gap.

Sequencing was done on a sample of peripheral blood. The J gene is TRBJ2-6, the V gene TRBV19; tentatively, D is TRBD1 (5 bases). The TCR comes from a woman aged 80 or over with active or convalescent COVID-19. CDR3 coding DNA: TGTGCCAGTACCCCCCTCGCAGGGTACGGGGCCAACGTCCTGACTTTC. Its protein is CASTPLAGYGANVLTF. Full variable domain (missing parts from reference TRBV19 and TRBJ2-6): DGGITQSPKYLFRKEGQNVTLSCEQNLNHDAMYWYRQDPGQGLRLIYYSQIVNDFQKGDIAEGYSVSREKKESFPLTVTSAQKNPTAFYLCASTPLAGYGANVLTFGAGSRLTVL.